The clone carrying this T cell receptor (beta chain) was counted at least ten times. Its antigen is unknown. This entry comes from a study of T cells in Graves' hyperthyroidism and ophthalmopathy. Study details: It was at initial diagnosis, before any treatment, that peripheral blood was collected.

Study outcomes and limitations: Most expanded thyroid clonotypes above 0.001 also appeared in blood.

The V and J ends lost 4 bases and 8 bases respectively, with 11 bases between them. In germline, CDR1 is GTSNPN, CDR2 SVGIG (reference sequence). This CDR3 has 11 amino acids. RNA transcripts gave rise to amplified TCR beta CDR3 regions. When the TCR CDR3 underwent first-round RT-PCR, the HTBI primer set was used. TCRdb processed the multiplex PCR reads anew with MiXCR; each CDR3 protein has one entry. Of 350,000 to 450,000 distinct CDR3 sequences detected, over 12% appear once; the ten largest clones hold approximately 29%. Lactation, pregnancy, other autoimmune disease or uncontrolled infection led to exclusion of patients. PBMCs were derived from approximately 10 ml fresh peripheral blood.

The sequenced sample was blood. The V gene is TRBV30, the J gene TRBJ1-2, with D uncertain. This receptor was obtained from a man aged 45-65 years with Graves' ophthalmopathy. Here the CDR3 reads CAWMGGLGYTF. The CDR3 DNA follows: TGTGCCTGGATGGGTGGATTAGGCTACACCTTC.